This entry features one T cell receptor beta chain sequence. They ran version v3.0 of the immunoSEQ assay at survey level. Sequencing was performed with immunoSEQ multiplex PCR; in TCRdb, only in-frame clones are kept and a portion is missing. This table holds around 26,000 clones, roughly 79% found once. This sample was taken from a study of long-term antiretroviral therapy in people with HIV. The starting material was unsorted PBMCs, obtained 1.1 years before starting antiretroviral therapy. This TCR derives from a woman aged 40 to 50 with HIV.

CDR3 amino acids: CASRVPMGNTIYF. In nucleotides, the CDR3 is TGTGCCAGCAGGGTACCGATGGGAAACACCATATATTTT. The gene calls are TRBV6-5 and TRBJ1-3; D gene ambiguous. The CDR3 sequence is 13 residues long. Between the trimmed V and J ends, which lost 6 bases and 4 bases, there was a span of 10 bases. Germline CDR1 is MNHEY and CDR2 is SVGAGI.